What follows are 10 T cell receptor beta chains derived from one specimen sequenced in a study of T cells in Graves' hyperthyroidism and ophthalmopathy. TCR beta CDR3 regions were amplified from RNA. Primed by the HTBI set, a first-round RT-PCR was run on the TCR CDR3. TCRdb re-analysed the multiplex PCR reads in MiXCR, keeping a single row per CDR3 protein. The sample has nearly 750,000 distinct CDR3 sequences, about a third seen once. The sequenced sample consisted of blood. These receptors were taken from a woman between 35 and 50 years old with Graves' hyperthyroidism.

This clonotype has a count of ten or more. This chain connects TRBV25-1 to TRBJ1-3; TRBD1 might be the D (5 bases). From germline, CDR1 is MGHDK and CDR2 SYGVNS. Trimming pared 2 bases from V and 0 bases from J, leaving 14 bases between. The CDR3 spans 17 residues. CDR3 bases: TGTGCCAGCAGTGAAATGAGAGGAGGGACCTCTGGAAACACCATATATTTT. Translation: CASSEMRGGTSGNTIYF.

The V and J genes are TRBV19 and TRBJ1-4; D not certain. CDR3 length: 13 amino acids. In germline, CDR1 is LNHDA, CDR2 SQIVND (reference sequence). Deletions cut 11 bases from V and 4 bases from J, with 14 bases between. The CDR3 DNA sequence: TGTGCCTCCACTCCGGGATTTAATGAAAAACTGTTTTTT. Its protein product is CASTPGFNEKLFF.

This chain joins TRBV25-1 and TRBJ2-7, with 8 bases that match TRBD1. Germline assignment: CDR1 MGHDK and CDR2 SYGVNS. The CDR3 runs 13 residues. The junction had 7 bases not matched to a gene; V was cut back by 6 bases and J by 6 bases. This chain's CDR3 is CASREQGVSEQYF. CDR3 nucleotides: TGTGCCAGCAGGGAACAGGGGGTTAGCGAGCAGTACTTC.

The chain recombines TRBV28 with TRBJ1-6; D may be TRBD1 (5 bases). This CDR3 region has 15 residues. V lost 4 bases, J lost 8 bases, and 15 bases lay in between. From germline, CDR1 is MDHEN and CDR2 SYDVKM. The CDR3 sequence: CASSYPGAGDSPLHF. Here the CDR3 DNA reads TGTGCCAGCAGTTACCCCGGGGCGGGGGATTCACCCCTCCACTTT.

The rearrangement uses TRBV11-2 and TRBJ2-5, with 9 bases that match TRBD2. J gave up 3 bases and V 6 bases, and 5 bases lay outside the gene matches. The CDR3 contains 14 residues. Per the germline V gene, CDR1 is SGHAT and CDR2 is FQNNGV. The DNA of the CDR3 is TGTGCCAGCAGGGGAGGACTAGCGAAAGAGACCCAGTACTTC. It is translated as CASRGGLAKETQYF.

The chain uses TRBV15 and TRBJ1-1; 8 bases map to TRBD1. This CDR3 is 15 amino acids long. Germline V gene sequence: CDR1 LNHNV, CDR2 YYDKDF (reference sequence). J was trimmed by 6 bases and V by 3 bases; bases with no gene match: 9. DNA for the CDR3: TGTGCCACCAGCAGGACCTCCGACAGGGGAGCTGAAGCTTTCTTT. Its translation is CATSRTSDRGAEAFF.

The J gene is TRBJ1-1, the V gene TRBV27; no clear D. Germline CDR1 and CDR2: MNHEY and SMNVEV (reference sequence). CDR3 size: 13 residues. Trimming took 1 base from V and 3 from J, leaving 6 bases between them. CDR3 sequence: CASSLLLHTEAFF. The CDR3 DNA follows: TGTGCCAGCAGTTTATTACTCCACACTGAAGCTTTCTTT.

V usage is TRBV7-9 and J usage is TRBJ1-2; TRBD1 agrees at 10 bases. Germline values: CDR1 SEHNR, CDR2 FQNEAQ (reference sequence). This CDR3 is 15 amino acids long. V lost 4 bases, J lost 3 bases, and 5 bases stayed unmatched. CDR3 in amino acids: CASSSGTGEYYGYTF. CDR3 DNA: TGTGCCAGCAGCTCCGGGACAGGGGAGTACTATGGCTACACCTTC.

This clonotype was picked up a small number of times. The chain recombines TRBV6-2 or TRBV6-3 with TRBJ1-5; D call uncertain. Germline V lookup: CDR1 MNHEY, CDR2 SVGEGT. Trimming removed 4 bases at V and 0 bases at J, with 4 bases between. The length of the CDR3 is 13 residues. The CDR3 is CASSSVSNQPQHF. Here the CDR3 DNA reads TGTGCCAGCAGTTCGGTTAGCAATCAGCCCCAGCATTTT.

This clonotype was counted at least ten times. The chain uses TRBV20-1 and TRBJ1-2; 8 bases are a match to TRBD1. This CDR3 comprises 13 residues. V gave up 4 bases and J gave up 4 bases; unmatched junction bases: 5. CDR1 DFQATT and CDR2 SNEGSKA come from the germline V gene (reference sequence). CDR3: CSATDRGVYGYTF. CDR3 coding DNA: TGCAGTGCTACTGACAGGGGTGTCTATGGCTACACCTTC.